This TCR beta chain was recorded in a study of cytomegalovirus exposure and HLA in healthy donors (dated by TCRdb to 2017 to 2019). Study-level background: The 700 or so repertoires of the first cohort and the 120 validation repertoires were produced on the same platform, according to a later analysis. The aim of the study was to test whether cataloging public T cell receptors could identify signatures of past pathogen exposure. A separate validation cohort of some 130 different subjects was used in addition to the approximately 610-subject first cohort. To predict cytomegalovirus infection status, the study brought together high-throughput TCR immunosequencing, statistical association of individual TCRs with disease status, and machine learning.

The library was obtained by the immunoSEQ multiplex PCR assay. In the source study's methods: A statistical classification framework was developed to diagnose cytomegalovirus status using the catalog of TCR beta chain sequences. What TCRdb holds here is the immuneACCESS table cut down to in-frame rearrangements. Part of the clones is not present; checked against another copy, under half of the missing clones reflect an unresolved V gene, and the others are unexplained. That table furnishes V, J and clone size, whereas the DNA furnished D and trimming. The sample table holds under 95,000 clones, of which about nine tenths were seen once. Around 2.1% of the sample comes from the top ten. Separate from the approximately 730-subject first cohort, the validation cohort of over 90 subjects was the group to which the donors belonged. The full study reports these points: Of the cluster scores, 90% to 95% were above 0 in a later analysis, which found that TCRs clustered in the first cohort also tended to co-occur in the 130 or so validation repertoires. In both the original and validation cohorts, the classifier was reported to diagnose cytomegalovirus status with high specificity and sensitivity. The validation cohort had no HLA typing available for a later analysis, so co-occurrence within that cohort was assessed over all 120 or so repertoires. The authors suggested that the approach could potentially be extended to other disease states and immunological phenotypes. In vitro tests confirmed that three of the cytomegalovirus-associated TCR beta chains recognize cytomegalovirus antigens. While some public TCRs were present in many individuals, most TCR sequences turned up only very rarely across donors. In the study, about 150 TCR beta chains were listed as associated with cytomegalovirus.

Turning to this clone: Its cognate antigen has yet to be identified. No base-level quality is on record; no much larger clone is a single base apart.

The receptor's source is a man aged 30 to 45 in good health and CMV-seronegative. Sequencing was performed on PBMCs.

The nucleotides read TGTGCCAGTAGTATACCTCAGGACAGGGCCACTGAAGCTTTCTTT. Translated, it gives CASSIPQDRATEAFF. The chain is assembled from TRBV19 and TRBJ1-1, and 8 junction bases match TRBD1. Based on the germline V gene (reference sequence), the CDR1 and CDR2 sequences are LNHDA and SQIVND. The CDR3, from cysteine to phenylalanine, totals 15 residues. Left in the record is the CDR3 DNA by itself, 45 bases read in frame from the first base. Unmatched junction bases come to 6, with V trimmed by 2 bases and J by 4 bases.